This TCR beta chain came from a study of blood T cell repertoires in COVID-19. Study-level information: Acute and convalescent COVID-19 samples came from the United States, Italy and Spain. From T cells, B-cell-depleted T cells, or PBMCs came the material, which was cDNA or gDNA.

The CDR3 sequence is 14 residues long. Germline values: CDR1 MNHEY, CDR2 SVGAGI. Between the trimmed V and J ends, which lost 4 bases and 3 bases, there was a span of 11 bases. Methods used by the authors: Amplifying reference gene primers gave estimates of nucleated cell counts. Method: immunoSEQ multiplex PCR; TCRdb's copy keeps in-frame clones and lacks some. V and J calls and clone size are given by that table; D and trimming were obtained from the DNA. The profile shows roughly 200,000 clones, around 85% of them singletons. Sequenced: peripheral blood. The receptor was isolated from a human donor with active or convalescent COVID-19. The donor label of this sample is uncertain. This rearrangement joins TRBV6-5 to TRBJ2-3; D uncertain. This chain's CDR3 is CASSSTSGTDTQYF. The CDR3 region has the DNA TGTGCCAGCAGTTCGACTTCTGGGACAGATACGCAGTATTTT.